This paragraph reports one TCR beta chain. The antigen is unknown. Other DNA sequences in this sample translate to the same CDR3. This specimen belongs to a study of Ad26.COV2.S vaccination and SARS-CoV-2 variants. Treatment specified: some 19 received Ad26.COV2.S at low or high dose, single or two shots; 5 received placebo; per-sample allocation not given. The samples date from day 63 after the first vaccine or placebo injection. Recruitment in Boston yielded a donor of adult age, 18-55 years. The study used a vaccine consisting of an Ad26 vector that expressed Wuhan-strain SARS-CoV-2 spike. Generated by immunoSEQ multiplex PCR, the TCRdb table keeps only in-frame clones and is missing some. The table has 300,000 to 350,000 clones, more than 70% seen once. Notes on the study in general: Spike-specific CD8+ and CD4+ T cell responses reportedly showed substantial breadth after vaccination.

V shed 9 bases, J shed 1 base, and the junction held 4 bases outside the gene matches. Germline assignment: CDR1 LNHDA and CDR2 SQIVND (reference sequence). The CDR3 is made up of 14 amino acids. This TCR came from a person aged 18 to 65 who received the Ad26.COV2.S COVID-19 vaccine or a placebo. The rearrangement joins TRBV19 to TRBJ2-2, with 8 bases fitting TRBD2. The sample here was peripheral blood, taken in a trial of Ad26.COV2.S vaccine versus placebo. This chain's CDR3 is CASSGGLNTGELFF. The CDR3 nucleotides are TGTGCCAGCAGCGGGGGCCTGAACACCGGGGAGCTGTTTTTT. The entire variable domain, with the rest obtained from reference TRBV19 and TRBJ2-2, is as follows: DGGITQSPKYLFRKEGQNVTLSCEQNLNHDAMYWYRQDPGQGLRLIYYSQIVNDFQKGDIAEGYSVSREKKESFPLTVTSAQKNPTAFYLCASSGGLNTGELFFGEGSRLTVL.